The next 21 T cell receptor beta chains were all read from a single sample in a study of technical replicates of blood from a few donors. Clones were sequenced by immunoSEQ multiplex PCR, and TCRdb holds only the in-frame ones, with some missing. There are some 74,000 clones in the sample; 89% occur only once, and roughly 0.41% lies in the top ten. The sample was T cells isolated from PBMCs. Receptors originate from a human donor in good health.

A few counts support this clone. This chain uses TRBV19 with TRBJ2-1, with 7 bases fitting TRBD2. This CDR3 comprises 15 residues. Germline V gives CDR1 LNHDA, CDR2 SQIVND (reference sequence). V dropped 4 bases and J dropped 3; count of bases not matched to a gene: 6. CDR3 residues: CASSRAGNNYNEQFF. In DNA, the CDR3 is TGTGCCAGTAGTAGAGCGGGAAACAACTACAATGAGCAGTTCTTC.

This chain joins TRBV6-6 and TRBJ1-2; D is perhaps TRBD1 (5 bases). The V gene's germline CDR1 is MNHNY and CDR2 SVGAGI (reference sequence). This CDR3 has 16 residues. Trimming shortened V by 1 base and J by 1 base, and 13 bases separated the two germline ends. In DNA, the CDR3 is TGTGCCAGCAGTTACTTGGGGGGAGGGATTAACTATGGCTACACCTTC. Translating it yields CASSYLGGGINYGYTF.

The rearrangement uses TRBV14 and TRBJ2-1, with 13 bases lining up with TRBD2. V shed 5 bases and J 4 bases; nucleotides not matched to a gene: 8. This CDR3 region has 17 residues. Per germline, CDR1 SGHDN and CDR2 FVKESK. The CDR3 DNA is TGTGCCAGCAGCGCAATCGGGACTAGCGGGATTTACAATGAGCAGTTCTTC. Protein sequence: CASSAIGTSGIYNEQFF.

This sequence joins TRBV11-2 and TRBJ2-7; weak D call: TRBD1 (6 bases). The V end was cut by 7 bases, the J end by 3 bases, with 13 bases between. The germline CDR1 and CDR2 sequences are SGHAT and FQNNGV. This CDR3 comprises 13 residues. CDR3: CASTWGLFYEQYF. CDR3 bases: TGTGCCAGCACCTGGGGGCTGTTCTACGAGCAGTACTTC.

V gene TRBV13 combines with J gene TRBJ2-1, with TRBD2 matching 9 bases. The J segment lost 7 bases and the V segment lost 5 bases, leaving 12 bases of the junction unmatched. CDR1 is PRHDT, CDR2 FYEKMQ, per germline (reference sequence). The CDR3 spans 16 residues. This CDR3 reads CASSTGLAWMGNEQFF. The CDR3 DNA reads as TGTGCCAGCAGCACGGGACTAGCATGGATGGGGAATGAGCAGTTCTTC.

The CDR3 DNA sequence: TGTGCCAGCAGTGTCTACAGGGGCGCCGTCTATGGCTACACCTTC. This codes for CASSVYRGAVYGYTF. The chain recombines TRBV27 with TRBJ1-2; 7 nucleotides align to TRBD1. The germline V gene has CDR1 MNHEY and CDR2 SMNVEV (reference sequence). The V gene end was trimmed by 5 bases and the J gene end by 4 bases; junction bases not matched to a gene: 10. CDR3 length: 15 residues.

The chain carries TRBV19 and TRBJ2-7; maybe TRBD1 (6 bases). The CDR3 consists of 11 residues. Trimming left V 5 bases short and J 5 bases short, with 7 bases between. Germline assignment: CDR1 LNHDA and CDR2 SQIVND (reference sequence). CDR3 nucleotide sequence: TGTGCCAGTAGTCCAGGGGACGAGCAGTACTTC. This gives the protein CASSPGDEQYF.

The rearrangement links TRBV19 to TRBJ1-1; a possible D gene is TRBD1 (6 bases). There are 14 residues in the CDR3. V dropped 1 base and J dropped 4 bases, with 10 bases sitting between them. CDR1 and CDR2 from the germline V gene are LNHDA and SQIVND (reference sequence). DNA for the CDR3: TGTGCCAGTAGTATAGTACAGGGTAGCACTGAAGCTTTCTTT. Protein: CASSIVQGSTEAFF.

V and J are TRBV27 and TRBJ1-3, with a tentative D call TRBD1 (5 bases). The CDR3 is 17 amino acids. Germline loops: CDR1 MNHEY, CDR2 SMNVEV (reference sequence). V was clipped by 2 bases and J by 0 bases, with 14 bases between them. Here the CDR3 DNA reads TGTGCCAGCAGTTTAGCTCCGGGACTCAGCTCTGGAAACACCATATATTTT. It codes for CASSLAPGLSSGNTIYF.

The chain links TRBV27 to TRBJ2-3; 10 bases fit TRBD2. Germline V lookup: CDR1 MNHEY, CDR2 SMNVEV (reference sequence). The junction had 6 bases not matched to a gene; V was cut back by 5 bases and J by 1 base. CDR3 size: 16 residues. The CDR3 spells CASSNFLAGGTDTQYF. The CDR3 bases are TGTGCCAGCAGTAATTTTCTAGCGGGAGGCACAGATACGCAGTATTTT.

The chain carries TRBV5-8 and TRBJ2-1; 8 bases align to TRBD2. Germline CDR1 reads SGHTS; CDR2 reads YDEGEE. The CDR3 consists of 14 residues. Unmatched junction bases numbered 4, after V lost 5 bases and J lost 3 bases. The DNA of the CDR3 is TGTGCCAGCAGTTCGCGGGAGGACTACAATGAGCAGTTCTTC. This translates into CASSSREDYNEQFF.

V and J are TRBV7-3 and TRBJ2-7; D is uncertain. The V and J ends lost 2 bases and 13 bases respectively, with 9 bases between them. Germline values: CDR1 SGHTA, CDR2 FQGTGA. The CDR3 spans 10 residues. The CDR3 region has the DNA TGTGCCAGCAGCTTAGAAACGCGATACTTC. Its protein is CASSLETRYF.

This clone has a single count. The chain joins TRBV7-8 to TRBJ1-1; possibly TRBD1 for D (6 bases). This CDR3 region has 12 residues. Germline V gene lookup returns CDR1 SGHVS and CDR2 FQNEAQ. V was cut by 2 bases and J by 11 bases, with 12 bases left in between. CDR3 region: CASSLNRERAFF. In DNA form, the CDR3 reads TGTGCCAGCAGCTTAAACAGGGAAAGGGCTTTCTTT.

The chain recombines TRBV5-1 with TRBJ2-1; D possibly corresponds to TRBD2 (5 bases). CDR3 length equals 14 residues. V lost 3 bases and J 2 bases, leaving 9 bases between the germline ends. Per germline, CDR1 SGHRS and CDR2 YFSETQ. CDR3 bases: TGCGCCAGCAGCTCAGCGGAACCCTACAATGAGCAGTTCTTC. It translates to CASSSAEPYNEQFF.

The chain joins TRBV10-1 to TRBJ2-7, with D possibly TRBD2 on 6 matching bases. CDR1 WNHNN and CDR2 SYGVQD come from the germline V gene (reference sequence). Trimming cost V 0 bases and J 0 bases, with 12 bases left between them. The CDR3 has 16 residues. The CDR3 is CASSESTGALSYEQYF. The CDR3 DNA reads TGCGCCAGCAGTGAGTCGACGGGAGCTCTCTCCTACGAGCAGTACTTC.

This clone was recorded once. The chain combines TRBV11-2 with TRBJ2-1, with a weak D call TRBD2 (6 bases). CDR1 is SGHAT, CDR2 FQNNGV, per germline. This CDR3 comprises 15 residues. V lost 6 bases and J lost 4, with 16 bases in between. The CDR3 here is CASSFERVSYNEQFF. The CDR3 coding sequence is TGTGCCAGCAGTTTTGAGCGGGTATCTTACAATGAGCAGTTCTTC.

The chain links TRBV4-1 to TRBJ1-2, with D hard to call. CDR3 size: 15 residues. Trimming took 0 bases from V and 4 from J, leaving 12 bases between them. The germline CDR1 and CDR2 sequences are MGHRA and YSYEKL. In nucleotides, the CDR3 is TGCGCCAGCAGCCAAGAAGGCTTCTCGGGCTATGGCTACACCTTC. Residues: CASSQEGFSGYGYTF.

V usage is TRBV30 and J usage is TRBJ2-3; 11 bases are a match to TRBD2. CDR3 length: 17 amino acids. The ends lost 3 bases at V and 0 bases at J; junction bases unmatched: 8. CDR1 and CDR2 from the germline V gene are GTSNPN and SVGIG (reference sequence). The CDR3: CAWRGLAVSVSTDTQYF. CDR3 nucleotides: TGTGCCTGGAGGGGACTAGCGGTGAGCGTTAGCACAGATACGCAGTATTTT.

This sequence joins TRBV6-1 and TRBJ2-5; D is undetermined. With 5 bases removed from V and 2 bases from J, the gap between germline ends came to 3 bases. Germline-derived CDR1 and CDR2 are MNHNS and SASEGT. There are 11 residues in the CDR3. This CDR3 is CASSTQETQYF. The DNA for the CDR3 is TGTGCCAGCAGTACTCAAGAGACCCAGTACTTC.

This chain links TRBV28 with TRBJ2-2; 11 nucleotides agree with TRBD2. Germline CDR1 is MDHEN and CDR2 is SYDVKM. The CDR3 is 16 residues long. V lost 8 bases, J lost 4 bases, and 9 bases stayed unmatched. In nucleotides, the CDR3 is TGTGCCAGCGAATTCATGCTAGCGGGAGGCACCGGGGAGCTGTTTTTT. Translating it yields CASEFMLAGGTGELFF.

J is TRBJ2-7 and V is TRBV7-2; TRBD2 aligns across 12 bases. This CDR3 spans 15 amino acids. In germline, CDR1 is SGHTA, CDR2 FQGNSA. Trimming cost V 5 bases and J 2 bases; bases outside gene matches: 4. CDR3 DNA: TGTGCCAGCAGCCAAGGACTAGCGGGAACCTACGAGCAGTACTTC. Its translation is CASSQGLAGTYEQYF. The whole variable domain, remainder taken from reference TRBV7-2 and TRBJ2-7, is GAGVSQSPSNKVTEKGKDVELRCDPISGHTALYWYRQSLGQGLEFLIYFQGNSAPDKSGLPSDRFSAERTGGSVSTLTIQRTQQEDSAVYLCASSQGLAGTYEQYFGPGTRLTVT.